These 22 T cell receptor beta chains share one sample of origin, sequenced in a study of T cell changes during pregnancy in multiple sclerosis. This table comes from immunoSEQ multiplex PCR, and its TCRdb copy is limited to in-frame clones, with some not included. The table includes roughly 87,000 clones, approximately 91% detected once. The source was PBMCs, collected in the first trimester of pregnancy. These receptors came from a female donor in good health, serving as a control in a pregnancy study. Some clones in this sample may be carry-over from other donors' samples.

This clone was detected once. CDR3: CASSLSGPGTTDTQYF. The CDR3, as DNA: TGTGCCAGCAGTTTATCGGGCCCAGGGACAACAGATACGCAGTATTTT. The chain is built from TRBV28 and TRBJ2-3, with a weak D call TRBD1 (6 bases). V was cut by 1 base and J by 3 bases, with 14 bases left in between. The CDR3 runs 16 residues. The germline V gene has CDR1 MDHEN and CDR2 SYDVKM.

J is TRBJ2-7 and V is TRBV5-1; 7 nucleotides match TRBD2. The CDR3 covers 16 residues. The V and J ends lost 0 bases and 1 base, in that order; junction bases with no gene match: 7. Germline assignment: CDR1 SGHRS and CDR2 YFSETQ. CDR3 sequence (DNA): TGCGCCAGCAGCTTGGGCGCCAGCGGGGATTCCTACGAGCAGTACTTC. It translates to CASSLGASGDSYEQYF.

This clone was detected only once. V usage is TRBV15 and J usage is TRBJ2-1; D perhaps matches TRBD2 (6 bases). Germline-derived CDR1 and CDR2 are LNHNV and YYDKDF (reference sequence). This CDR3 is built from 16 residues. The V end lost 1 base, the J end lost 2 bases, and 12 bases lay between the germline ends. The DNA of the CDR3 is TGTGCCACCAGCAGAGGGGACTCTGCTACCTACAATGAGCAGTTCTTC. Translating gives CATSRGDSATYNEQFF.

V and J are TRBV9 and TRBJ1-3, with D possibly TRBD1 on 6 matching bases. The CDR3 runs 14 residues. Trimming removed 0 bases from V and 4 bases from J, with 8 bases in between. The V gene's germline CDR1 is SGDLS and CDR2 YYNGEE. Here the CDR3 DNA reads TGTGCCAGCAGCGTAGCAGGGGTCGGAAACACCATATATTTT. Translated: CASSVAGVGNTIYF. Combining the CDR3 with reference TRBV9 and TRBJ1-3 gives the whole variable domain DSGVTQTPKHLITATGQRVTLRCSPRSGDLSVYWYQQSLDQGLQFLIQYYNGEERAKGNILERFSAQQFPDLHSELNLSSLELGDSALYFCASSVAGVGNTIYFGEGSWLTVV.

The chain recombines TRBV11-3 with TRBJ2-1, with TRBD2 matching 12 bases. Germline V lookup: CDR1 SGHNT, CDR2 YENEEA. The length of the CDR3 is 16 residues. Unmatched junction bases numbered 5, after V lost 1 base and J lost 7 bases. CDR3 region: CASSLGASGRENEQFF. The CDR3 bases are TGTGCCAGCAGCTTAGGAGCTAGCGGGAGGGAGAATGAGCAGTTCTTC.

The rearrangement links TRBV28 to TRBJ2-1; TRBD2 agrees at 7 bases. The CDR3 is made up of 13 amino acids. The trim removed 6 bases at V and 12 bases at J, leaving 11 bases unmatched. Germline CDR1 reads MDHEN; CDR2 reads SYDVKM. CDR3 protein: CASSLGLGLGQFF. Here the CDR3 DNA reads TGTGCCAGCAGCCTCGGACTAGGCCTGGGGCAGTTCTTC.

This rearrangement joins TRBV7-8 to TRBJ1-4; D unclear. CDR3 size: 15 residues. V shed 2 bases and J shed 0 bases, with 7 bases lying between them. The germline gives CDR1 SGHVS, CDR2 FQNEAQ. DNA for the CDR3: TGTGCCAGCAGCTTAACCACGGCAACTAATGAAAAACTGTTTTTT. Translation: CASSLTTATNEKLFF.

The rearrangement uses TRBV2 and TRBJ1-4, with a weak D call TRBD1 (6 bases). Germline V gene data show CDR1 as SNHLY and CDR2 as FYNNEI. V gave up 6 bases and J gave up 8 bases, with 13 bases separating them. The CDR3 is made up of 13 amino acids. The CDR3 loop is CASRFGGDEKLFF. The CDR3 coding sequence is TGTGCCAGCAGATTTGGGGGCGACGAAAAACTGTTTTTT. The entire variable domain, with the rest obtained from reference TRBV2 and TRBJ1-4, is as follows: EPEVTQTPSHQVTQMGQEVILRCVPISNHLYFYWYRQILGQKVEFLVSFYNNEISEKSEIFDDQFSVERPDGSNFTLKIRSTKLEDSAMYFCASRFGGDEKLFFGSGTQLSVL.

The chain combines TRBV9 with TRBJ2-5, with 9 bases aligning to TRBD1. V lost 4 bases to trimming and J lost 5 bases; unmatched junction nucleotides: 12. Germline values: CDR1 SGDLS, CDR2 YYNGEE. The CDR3 runs 16 residues. The CDR3 sequence: CASSPRMGQGLETQYF. CDR3 DNA: TGTGCCAGCAGCCCCCGCATGGGACAGGGTTTGGAGACCCAGTACTTC.

The chain is built from TRBV4-2 and TRBJ2-1; 14 positions agree with TRBD2. The junction had 8 bases not matched to a gene; V was cut back by 4 bases and J by 0 bases. There are 19 residues in the CDR3. Germline V gene lookup returns CDR1 LGHNA and CDR2 YNFKEQ. DNA of the CDR3: TGTGCCAGCAGCCCCGAGGGGACTAGCGGGAGAGTCTCCTACAATGAGCAGTTCTTC. Amino acid sequence: CASSPEGTSGRVSYNEQFF.

The V gene is TRBV2, the J gene TRBJ1-1; the match to TRBD1 covers 9 bases. V was clipped by 6 bases and J by 1 base; unmatched bases: 6. This CDR3 has 15 amino acids. CDR1 and CDR2 from the germline V gene are SNHLY and FYNNEI. This chain's CDR3 is CASRPGQGGNTEAFF. As DNA, the CDR3 is TGTGCCAGCAGGCCGGGACAGGGTGGGAACACTGAAGCTTTCTTT.

About this clone: Other nucleotide sequences from this sample produce the same CDR3. V and J are TRBV27 and TRBJ1-5; no reliable D call. CDR1 MNHEY and CDR2 SMNVEV come from the germline V gene (reference sequence). The CDR3 has 13 amino acids. Deletions cut 2 bases from V and 2 bases from J, with 4 bases between. In nucleotides, the CDR3 is TGTGCCAGCAGTTTAAGCCGCAATCAGCCCCAGCATTTT. Its translation is CASSLSRNQPQHF.

This chain links TRBV10-2 with TRBJ1-4; TRBD1 aligns across 8 bases. The V segment lost 4 bases and the J segment 10 bases; nucleotides outside the gene matches: 2. This CDR3 region has 12 residues. Germline V gives CDR1 WSHSY, CDR2 SAAADI. CDR3 DNA sequence: TGCGCCAGCAGTGGACAGGGGAGAAAACTGTTTTTT. The encoded protein is CASSGQGRKLFF.

The V and J genes are TRBV5-8 and TRBJ2-7; 8 nucleotides align to TRBD2. CDR1 and CDR2 (germline): SGHTS, YDEGEE. J gave up 4 bases and V 5 bases, and 11 bases lay outside the gene matches. The CDR3 length is 15 residues. The CDR3 nucleotides are TGTGCCAGCAGTCAACGGGGGGGCCGCCTATACGAGCAGTACTTC. This encodes CASSQRGGRLYEQYF.

The chain has TRBV18 and TRBJ1-5; D is unresolved. The V gene's germline CDR1 is KGHSH and CDR2 LQKENI. This CDR3 has 14 amino acids. V lost 0 bases and J 7 bases, leaving 10 bases between the germline ends. CDR3 sequence reads: CASSPPSSGQPQHF. Written as DNA, the CDR3 is TGTGCCAGCTCACCACCGAGTTCGGGGCAGCCCCAGCATTTT.

This clone came up once. This chain joins TRBV28 and TRBJ1-5, with 7 bases aligning to TRBD1. CDR3 length: 17 amino acids. The germline V gene has CDR1 MDHEN and CDR2 SYDVKM. V was clipped by 4 bases and J by 0 bases; unmatched bases: 9. In nucleotides, the CDR3 is TGTGCCAGCAGTTCTCGCCGGGACAGAGATAGCAATCAGCCCCAGCATTTT. It yields the protein CASSSRRDRDSNQPQHF.

CDR3 residues: CATSRTGSNSPLHF. The CDR3 DNA reads as TGTGCCACCAGCAGGACAGGCTCCAATTCACCCCTCCACTTT. The chain links TRBV15 to TRBJ1-6; D possibly corresponds to TRBD1 (6 bases). Trimming removed 3 bases from V and 7 bases from J, with 10 bases in between. From germline, CDR1 is LNHNV and CDR2 YYDKDF (reference sequence). This CDR3 has 14 residues.

The chain employs TRBV10-1 and TRBJ2-3; 9 bases are shared with TRBD1. Germline lookup yields CDR1 WNHNN and CDR2 SYGVQD (reference sequence). This CDR3 has 17 residues. V was pared by 6 bases and J by 0 bases, with 10 bases of the junction left unmatched. DNA for the CDR3: TGCGCCAGCAGAGGTGGGGACAGGGCGACTAGCACAGATACGCAGTATTTT. Amino acids: CASRGGDRATSTDTQYF.

In DNA form, the CDR3 reads TGTGCCAGCAGCTCTGTTGGACTAGCACCGAGCTCCTACAATGAGCAGTTCTTC. Amino acid sequence: CASSSVGLAPSSYNEQFF. J is TRBJ2-1 and V is TRBV7-8, with TRBD2 matching 8 bases. The germline V gene has CDR1 SGHVS and CDR2 FQNEAQ. J lost 0 bases, V lost 4 bases, and 11 bases had no gene match. There are 18 residues in the CDR3.

This chain uses TRBV21-1 with TRBJ2-7; the D call TRBD2 from the table was never checked on the DNA. TRBV21-1 is a documented pseudogene. This CDR3 has 16 amino acids. CDR3 sequence (DNA): TGTGCCAGCAGCAAAGTAAAGCGGGGGGGCGGGTACGAGCAGTACTTC. This sequence encodes CASSKVKRGGGYEQYF.

This chain connects TRBV28 to TRBJ2-1, with 10 bases lining up with TRBD2. The CDR3 is 15 residues long. Unmatched junction bases numbered 8, after V lost 4 bases and J lost 8 bases. Germline V gene lookup returns CDR1 MDHEN and CDR2 SYDVKM. The CDR3 here is CASSSGLADADEQFF. CDR3 bases: TGTGCCAGCAGTTCTGGACTAGCGGACGCTGATGAGCAGTTCTTC.

The V and J genes are TRBV19 and TRBJ2-7; D may be TRBD1 (5 bases). The germline gives CDR1 LNHDA, CDR2 SQIVND (reference sequence). CDR3 length equals 16 residues. V was pared by 4 bases and J by 1 base, with 17 bases between. The CDR3 loop is CASSTPPRQGSYEQYF. The CDR3 bases are TGTGCCAGTAGTACCCCGCCCAGGCAGGGATCCTACGAGCAGTACTTC.